These 18 T cell receptor beta chains share one sample of origin, sequenced in a study of beta chain features in type 1 diabetes. Study-wide findings and caveats: Shorter TCRB CDR3s, moderately but significantly so, marked every one of the four CD4+ subsets in Type 1 diabetes patients.

No antigen has been identified for these receptors. Since all of the isolated RNA was reverse transcribed, expressed TCRB transcripts were what got sequenced. Generated by immunoSEQ multiplex PCR, the TCRdb table keeps only in-frame clones and is missing some. In the table there are nearly 700,000 clones, roughly 12% of which are singletons. The sequenced material came from naive CD4+ T cells from blood. These receptor sequences come from a man between 18 and 29 years old with type 1 diabetes.

This clone was seen a few times. The rearrangement uses TRBV7-2 and TRBJ2-2; D is possibly TRBD2 (6 bases). The V gene lost 5 bases and the J gene lost 2 bases, with 9 bases spanning the gap. Germline loops: CDR1 SGHTA, CDR2 FQGNSA. The CDR3 has 14 amino acids. The CDR3: CASSLGLNTGELFF. Written as DNA, the CDR3 is TGTGCCAGCAGCCTGGGACTCAACACCGGGGAGCTGTTTTTT.

This clone was found a few times. This rearrangement joins TRBV30 to TRBJ1-1, with a possible D match to TRBD1 (5 bases). Germline CDR1 reads GTSNPN; CDR2 reads SVGIG (reference sequence). This CDR3 is 15 amino acids long. The ends were cut back, 2 bases at V and 5 bases at J, with 18 bases in the middle. DNA for the CDR3: TGTGCCTGGAGTCGCGTCAATGGGGCTAGGACTGAAGCTTTCTTT. Its translation: CAWSRVNGARTEAFF. Drawing the rest from reference TRBV30 and TRBJ1-1, the complete variable domain is SQTIHQWPATLVQPVGSPLSLECTVEGTSNPNLYWYRQAAGRGLQLLFYSVGIGQISSEVPQNLSASRPQDRQFILSSKKLLLSDSGFYLCAWSRVNGARTEAFFGQGTRLTVV.

This clone turned up a few times. The J gene is TRBJ2-7, the V gene TRBV19; tentatively, D is TRBD2 (7 bases). Germline assignment: CDR1 LNHDA and CDR2 SQIVND (reference sequence). V lost 3 bases to trimming and J lost 4 bases, with 13 bases between them. The CDR3 length is 14 residues. CDR3 nucleotide sequence: TGTGCCAGTAGTATCCCCGGGGGGCCGTACGAGCAGTACTTC. It codes for CASSIPGGPYEQYF.

CDR3 sequence: CASSAWVPHNEQFF. CDR3 DNA: TGTGCCAGCAGTGCCTGGGTCCCCCACAATGAGCAGTTCTTC. The chain links TRBV2 to TRBJ2-1; D not certain. Germline assignment: CDR1 SNHLY and CDR2 FYNNEI. V lost 4 bases and J lost 5, with 12 bases in between. This CDR3 contains 14 residues.

A few counts support this clone. The chain combines TRBV4-1 with TRBJ1-1; no clear D gene. Between the trimmed V and J ends, which lost 1 base and 3 bases, there was a span of 9 bases. CDR1 MGHRA and CDR2 YSYEKL come from the germline V gene. CDR3 length: 14 amino acids. The CDR3 bases are TGCGCCAGCAGCCAAGTGGGCCCTGACACTGAAGCTTTCTTT. As protein: CASSQVGPDTEAFF.

V and J are TRBV15 and TRBJ2-3; maybe TRBD1 (6 bases). The CDR3 is made up of 15 amino acids. Trimming removed 3 bases from V and 1 base from J, with 11 bases in between. The germline V gene has CDR1 LNHNV and CDR2 YYDKDF (reference sequence). The CDR3 nucleotides read TGTGCCACCAGCAGGGGCCAGGGGCGCACAGATACGCAGTATTTT. The encoded protein is CATSRGQGRTDTQYF.

The V and J genes are TRBV29-1 and TRBJ1-6, with D perhaps matching TRBD1 (6 bases). This CDR3 spans 15 amino acids. The V gene's germline CDR1 is SQVTM and CDR2 ANQGSEA. Trimming took 7 bases from V and 0 from J, leaving 13 bases between them. CDR3 nucleotide sequence: TGCAGCGGAAGGACAGAGAGCTCCTATAATTCACCCCTCCACTTT. Residues: CSGRTESSYNSPLHF.

This clone occurred a few times. Other DNA sequences in the same sample also yield this CDR3. The chain couples TRBV27 to TRBJ1-2; tentatively, D is TRBD1 (6 bases). Germline CDR1 reads MNHEY; CDR2 reads SMNVEV (reference sequence). Trimming left V 6 bases short and J 4 bases short, with 12 bases between. This CDR3 is 13 amino acids long. CDR3 amino acids: CASSRDKIYGYTF. Written as DNA, the CDR3 is TGTGCCAGCAGCCGGGACAAGATCTATGGCTACACCTTC.

About this clone itself: Other DNA sequences in this specimen translate into the identical CDR3. The chain is built from TRBV7-2 and TRBJ2-2; D may be TRBD1 (6 bases). V lost 0 bases, J lost 4 bases, and 6 bases lay in between. This CDR3 spans 14 amino acids. Germline V gene sequence: CDR1 SGHTA, CDR2 FQGNSA. The chain's CDR3 is CASSLARGTGELFF. In nucleotides, the CDR3 is TGTGCCAGCAGCTTAGCCAGGGGCACCGGGGAGCTGTTTTTT.

This clone was counted between two and nine times. The gene calls are TRBV14 and TRBJ2-4; D uncertain. The CDR3 loop spans 14 amino acids. Deletions cut 0 bases from V and 7 bases from J, with 10 bases between. From germline, CDR1 is SGHDN and CDR2 FVKESK. CDR3 in DNA: TGTGCCAGCAGCCAAGATCCTGGGATGAACATTCAGTACTTC. Translated, it gives CASSQDPGMNIQYF.

A remark on this clone: The germline gene is not matched at one end of the junction; a read error may be the cause. Other DNA variants within this sample encode the same CDR3. The rearrangement joins TRBV29-1 to TRBJ1-1, with 8 positions matching TRBD1. CDR3 length: 15 amino acids. Germline-derived CDR1 and CDR2 are SQVTM and ANQGSEA. The CDR3 loop is CSVEGETGARTEAFF. The CDR3 bases are TGCAGCGTTGAGGGCGAGACAGGGGCTCGGACTGAAGCCTTCTTT.

This clone was found a few times. This same CDR3 is encoded by further DNA sequences in the sample. V usage is TRBV5-1 and J usage is TRBJ2-1; D not resolved. Germline CDR1 reads SGHRS; CDR2 reads YFSETQ. This CDR3 has 15 amino acids. Trimming shortened V by 0 bases and J by 0 bases, and 7 bases separated the two germline ends. The CDR3, as DNA: TGCGCCAGCAGCTTGGCGGCCAGCTCCTACAATGAGCAGTTCTTC. Its translation is CASSLAASSYNEQFF.

V usage is TRBV4-1 and J usage is TRBJ2-3; D not resolved. There are 13 residues in the CDR3. Trimming removed 4 bases from V and 2 bases from J, with 7 bases in between. Germline V gene lookup returns CDR1 MGHRA and CDR2 YSYEKL. The CDR3 nucleotides read TGCGCCAGCAGCCCAGCCTTCACAGATACGCAGTATTTT. This encodes CASSPAFTDTQYF.

The V and J genes are TRBV30 and TRBJ1-5, with D possibly matching TRBD1 (5 bases). Germline CDR1 is GTSNPN and CDR2 is SVGIG (reference sequence). The CDR3 is 14 amino acids. With 0 bases removed from V and 2 bases from J, the gap between germline ends came to 8 bases. The CDR3 sequence is CAWSVRGGNQPQHF. CDR3 nucleotides: TGTGCCTGGAGTGTAAGGGGAGGCAATCAGCCCCAGCATTTT.

The rearrangement joins TRBV29-1 to TRBJ1-4; weak D call: TRBD1 (5 bases). V shed 7 bases and J shed 8 bases, with 11 bases lying between them. Germline CDR1 and CDR2: SQVTM and ANQGSEA. This CDR3 has 11 residues. The CDR3 loop reads CSAGAGEKLFF. The CDR3 nucleotides are TGCAGCGCTGGGGCGGGCGAAAAACTGTTTTTT.

The chain uses TRBV18 and TRBJ2-7, with D tentatively TRBD2 (5 bases). V was shortened by 3 bases and J by 6 bases, with 18 bases between the two germline ends. Germline assignment: CDR1 KGHSH and CDR2 LQKENI. The CDR3 has 15 residues. This CDR3 reads CASSPLISGPGEQYF. DNA for the CDR3: TGTGCCAGCTCACCCCTAATCAGCGGCCCCGGCGAGCAGTACTTC.

The V call is TRBV5-6, the J call TRBJ1-5; D is perhaps TRBD1 (5 bases). The V gene lost 3 bases and the J gene lost 6 bases, with 13 bases spanning the gap. The CDR3 is 14 residues long. Germline-derived CDR1 and CDR2 are SGHDT and YYEEEE. The DNA of the CDR3 is TGTGCCAGCAGCTCGCAGGGTCCGTCTCAGCCCCAGCATTTT. Translation: CASSSQGPSQPQHF.

The rearrangement links TRBV9 to TRBJ1-1; the match to TRBD1 covers 9 bases. The ends lost 0 bases at V and 7 bases at J; junction bases unmatched: 10. There are 16 residues in the CDR3. Germline V CDR1 and CDR2: SGDLS, YYNGEE. The CDR3 nucleotides read TGTGCCAGCAGCGTAGACCTGGAGGGGACAGGGTATGAAGCTTTCTTT. This gives the protein CASSVDLEGTGYEAFF.